This T cell receptor (beta chain) emerged from a study of blood T cell repertoires in COVID-19. The CDR3 extends over 13 amino acids. Germline CDR1 is SSHAT and CDR2 is FNYEAQ (reference sequence). V lost 2 bases, J lost 5 bases, and 10 bases lay in between. Enrolment of Seattle patients took place during active infection, and they were followed longitudinally. TCRdb's copy holds only in-frame clones and misses some; the assay was immunoSEQ multiplex PCR. Of approximately 500,000 clones listed, roughly nine tenths were seen once; the top ten hold roughly 7.3%. V usage is TRBV7-7 and J usage is TRBJ2-7; D is ambiguous. The TCR was taken from a woman in her fifties or sixties with COVID-19, enrolled during active disease. What was sequenced was peripheral blood. CDR3 nucleotides: TGTGCCAGCAGCTTATACGCCCGAGACGAGCAGTACTTC. Amino acid sequence: CASSLYARDEQYF.